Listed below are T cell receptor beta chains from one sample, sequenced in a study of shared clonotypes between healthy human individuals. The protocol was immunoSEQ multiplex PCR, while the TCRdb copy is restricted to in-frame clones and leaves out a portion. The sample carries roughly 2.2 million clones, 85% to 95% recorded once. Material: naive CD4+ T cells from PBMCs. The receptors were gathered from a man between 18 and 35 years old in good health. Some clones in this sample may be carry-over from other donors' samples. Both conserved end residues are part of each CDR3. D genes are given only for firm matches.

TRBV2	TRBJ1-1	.	CASRISTEAFF	TGTGCCAGCAGAATCAGCACTGAAGCTTTCTTT
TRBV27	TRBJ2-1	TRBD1	CASSLLGTGPYNEQFF	TGTGCCAGCAGCCTCTTGGGGACAGGACCTTACAATGAGCAGTTCTTC
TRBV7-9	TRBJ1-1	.	CASSFPGGAAEAFF	TGTGCCAGCAGCTTTCCGGGTGGGGCAGCTGAAGCTTTCTTT
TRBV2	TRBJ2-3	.	CASSEVGGYTDTQYF	TGTGCCAGCAGTGAAGTCGGTGGCTACACAGATACGCAGTATTTT
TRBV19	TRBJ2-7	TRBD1	CASSWDSYEQYF	TGTGCCAGTAGTTGGGACAGCTACGAGCAGTACTTC
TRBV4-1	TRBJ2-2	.	CASSRQFTGTGELFF	TGCGCCAGCAGCCGCCAATTTACAGGTACCGGGGAGCTGTTTTTT
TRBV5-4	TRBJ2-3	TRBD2	CASSPERGNTDTQYF	TGTGCCAGCAGTCCTGAGCGGGGAAACACAGATACGCAGTATTTT
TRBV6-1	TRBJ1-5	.	CASSEAQRNQPQHF	TGTGCCAGCAGTGAAGCGCAAAGGAATCAGCCCCAGCATTTT
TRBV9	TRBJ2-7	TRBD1	CASSAGTGLGQYF	TGTGCCAGCAGCGCCGGGACAGGGTTGGGGCAGTACTTC
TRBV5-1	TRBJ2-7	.	CASSLPGQGSEQYF	TGCGCCAGCAGCTTACCGGGACAAGGATCCGAGCAGTACTTC
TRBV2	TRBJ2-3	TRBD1	CASSWDRGFTDTQYF	TGTGCCAGCAGTTGGGACAGGGGATTCACAGATACGCAGTATTTT
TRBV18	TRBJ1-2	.	CASSRDRGLDYGYTF	TGTGCCAGCTCACGTGACCGGGGCCTTGACTATGGCTACACCTTC
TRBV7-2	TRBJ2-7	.	CASSLGGNYEQYF	TGTGCCAGCAGCTTAGGAGGCAATTACGAGCAGTACTTC
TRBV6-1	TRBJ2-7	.	CASSVDSSYEQYF	TGTGCCAGCAGTGTGGACTCCTCCTACGAGCAGTACTTC
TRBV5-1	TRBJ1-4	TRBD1	CASSLGTGEVEKLFF	TGCGCCAGCAGCCTTGGGACAGGGGAGGTTGAAAAACTGTTTTTT
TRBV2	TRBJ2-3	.	CASSLDVADTQYF	TGTGCCAGCAGTCTAGACGTGGCGGATACGCAGTATTTT
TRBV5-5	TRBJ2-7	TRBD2	CASSLVELAGSYEQYF	TGTGCCAGCAGCTTGGTAGAATTAGCGGGTTCCTACGAGCAGTACTTC
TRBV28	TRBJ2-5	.	CASSLKYGTETQYF	TGTGCCAGCAGTCTAAAATATGGGACGGAGACCCAGTACTTC
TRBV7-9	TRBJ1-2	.	CASSFTDFGYGYTF	TGTGCCAGCAGCTTCACAGACTTCGGATATGGCTACACCTTC
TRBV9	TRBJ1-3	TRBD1	CASSVGQGAGNTIYF	TGTGCCAGCAGCGTGGGACAGGGGGCCGGAAACACCATATATTTT
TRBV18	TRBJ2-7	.	CASSPFLIYEQYF	TGTGCCAGCTCACCTTTTTTAATCTACGAGCAGTACTTC